Below, 4 T cell receptor beta chains from the same sample are listed, as sequenced in a study of early T cells in non-severe SARS-CoV-2 infection. One entry per CDR3 protein, called by TCRdb with MiXCR from the 5' RACE reads. The table has about 98,000 distinct CDR3 sequences, about an eighth seen once. Sequenced sample: whole blood. The origin of the receptors is an adult who was a healthcare worker with PCR-confirmed SARS-CoV-2 infection or an uninfected control (not recorded which).

Many counts were recorded for this clonotype. This chain uses TRBV20-1 with TRBJ1-1; no firm D call. Deletions cut 2 bases from V and 4 bases from J, with 8 bases between. This CDR3 has 12 amino acids. From germline, CDR1 is DFQATT and CDR2 SNEGSKA (reference sequence). The CDR3 reads CSARPDSTEAFF. Here the CDR3 DNA reads TGCAGTGCTAGACCCGATAGCACTGAAGCTTTCTTT.

This clonotype was detected many times. The chain employs TRBV20-1 and TRBJ1-3, with 7 bases aligning to TRBD1. This CDR3 has 13 amino acids. Germline V CDR1 and CDR2: DFQATT, SNEGSKA (reference sequence). Unmatched junction bases numbered 3, after V lost 6 bases and J lost 1 base. The CDR3 here is CSALDRSGNTIYF. In nucleotides, the CDR3 is TGCAGTGCCCTGGACAGGTCTGGAAACACCATATATTTT.

The sample holds a few counts of this clonotype. This chain joins TRBV6-5 and TRBJ2-3; 7 nucleotides agree with TRBD2. V trimming: 6 bases; J trimming: 2 bases; junction bases outside the gene matches: 5. Germline V CDR1 and CDR2: MNHEY, SVGAGI. The CDR3 runs to 14 residues. CDR3 bases: TGTGCCAGCAGAGCGGGGCTGAACACAGATACGCAGTATTTT. It yields the protein CASRAGLNTDTQYF.

This clonotype has just one count. One end of the junction is discordant with germline, which a read error may explain. The chain couples TRBV10-2 to TRBJ1-1, with D unresolved. In germline, CDR1 is WSHSY, CDR2 SAAADI. The CDR3 has 16 amino acids. CDR3 protein: CASSESQSGLNSEAFF. The CDR3 bases are TGCGCCAGCAGTGAGTCACAGTCCGGCTTGAACTCTGAAGCTTTCTTT.